The 26 T cell receptor beta chains given below trace back to one sample, sequenced in a study of cytomegalovirus exposure and HLA in healthy donors. With 60 Vbeta and 13 Jbeta primers, the PCR was carried out. Some clones are missing from TCRdb's copy, which holds only in-frame ones; the method was immunoSEQ multiplex PCR. This sample yields 85,000 to 130,000 clones, of which 65% to 85% are seen a single time; 2.5% to 3% belongs to the top ten. Sequenced sample: PBMCs. These receptors all stem from a male donor in good health and CMV-seropositive.

For the CDR3, the DNA is TGTGCCAGCAGTTACAGGGGAGCGGACACTGAAGCTTTCTTT. Encoded protein: CASSYRGADTEAFF. The chain employs TRBV27 and TRBJ1-1, with 7 bases fitting TRBD1. CDR1 and CDR2 from the germline V gene are MNHEY and SMNVEV (reference sequence). The CDR3 runs to 14 residues. The V and J ends lost 4 bases and 3 bases, in that order; junction bases with no gene match: 5.

The gene calls are TRBV4-1 and TRBJ2-1; TRBD2 matches 10 bases. The length of the CDR3 is 17 residues. Trimming took 1 base from V and 6 from J; bases not matched to a gene: 9. Germline loops: CDR1 MGHRA, CDR2 YSYEKL. Written as DNA, the CDR3 is TGCGCCAGCAGCCAAGCGGTAGTCAGCGGGGGGGCCAATGAGCAGTTCTTC. Translation: CASSQAVVSGGANEQFF.

About this clone: One end of the junction is discordant with germline, which a read error may explain. The gene calls are TRBV27 and TRBJ2-1; D perhaps matches TRBD2 (5 bases). Germline V gene lookup returns CDR1 MNHEY and CDR2 SMNVEV (reference sequence). The CDR3 consists of 16 residues. CDR3 sequence reads: CASSLSWRIRYSEQFF. The CDR3 DNA reads TGTGCCAGCAGTTTATCGTGGAGGATTCGATACAGTGAGCAGTTCTTC.

V and J are TRBV5-1 and TRBJ2-7, with 12 bases that match TRBD1. The junction had 7 bases not matched to a gene; V was cut back by 3 bases and J by 6 bases. CDR3 size: 15 residues. Germline V gives CDR1 SGHRS, CDR2 YFSETQ. This CDR3 reads CASSSLGQGASEQYF. The CDR3 DNA is TGCGCCAGCAGCTCGCTGGGACAGGGGGCGAGCGAGCAGTACTTC.

This clone was seen a single time. The V and J genes are TRBV25-1 and TRBJ2-5; TRBD1 agrees at 9 bases. Trimming removed 3 bases from V and 2 bases from J; junction bases left unmatched: 10. Germline lookup yields CDR1 MGHDK and CDR2 SYGVNS. The CDR3 has 17 residues. The CDR3 spells CASSEGTGFGVQETQYF. In DNA, the CDR3 is TGTGCCAGCAGTGAGGGGACAGGGTTCGGGGTTCAAGAGACCCAGTACTTC.

The chain employs TRBV28 and TRBJ2-7, with D perhaps TRBD2 (5 bases). The CDR3 is 12 residues long. Trimming removed 6 bases at V and 3 bases at J, with 9 bases between. The V gene's germline CDR1 is MDHEN and CDR2 SYDVKM. The CDR3 DNA reads TGTGCCAGCAGGGAGGCATTCTACGAGCAGTACTTC. Amino acids: CASREAFYEQYF. Full variable domain (outside the CDR3, taken from reference TRBV28 and TRBJ2-7): DVKVTQSSRYLVKRTGEKVFLECVQDMDHENMFWYRQDPGLGLRLIYFSYDVKMKEKGDIPEGYSVSREKKERFSLILESASTNQTSMYLCASREAFYEQYFGPGTRLTVT.

The sample holds one count of this clone. This rearrangement joins TRBV5-4 to TRBJ2-1; 15 nucleotides match TRBD2. Germline CDR1 SGHNT, CDR2 YYREEE (reference sequence). The CDR3 has 16 amino acids. After removal of 2 bases from V and 6 bases from J, the junction contained 3 bases not matched to a gene. The CDR3 spells CASSLGTSGRTNEQFF. The CDR3 bases are TGTGCCAGCAGCTTAGGGACTAGCGGGAGGACCAATGAGCAGTTCTTC. The whole variable domain, remainder taken from reference TRBV5-4 and TRBJ2-1, is ETGVTQSPTHLIKTRGQQVTLRCSSQSGHNTVSWYQQALGQGPQFIFQYYREEENGRGNFPPRFSGLQFPNYSSELNVNALELDDSALYLCASSLGTSGRTNEQFFGPGTRLTVL.

The chain has TRBV7-9 and TRBJ1-5, with D perhaps TRBD1 (5 bases). The CDR3 has 14 residues. Trimming removed 1 base from V and 7 bases from J, with 11 bases in between. Germline V gene data show CDR1 as SEHNR and CDR2 as FQNEAQ (reference sequence). Here the CDR3 reads CASSLGQGGQPQHF. CDR3 in DNA: TGTGCCAGCAGCTTAGGGCAGGGTGGCCAGCCCCAGCATTTT.

The CDR3 reads CAISESSGRSSYEQYF. The DNA for the CDR3 is TGTGCCATCAGTGAGTCGAGCGGGCGGAGCTCCTACGAGCAGTACTTC. V gene TRBV10-3 combines with J gene TRBJ2-7, with D possibly TRBD2 on 6 matching bases. Per the germline V gene, CDR1 is ENHRY and CDR2 is SYGVKD. V lost 0 bases, J lost 0 bases, and 12 bases lay in between. The CDR3 is 16 amino acids.

The gene calls are TRBV15 and TRBJ1-2, with TRBD1 matching over 10 bases. V dropped 6 bases and J dropped 6; count of bases not matched to a gene: 16. CDR3 size: 17 residues. Germline CDR1 and CDR2: LNHNV and YYDKDF (reference sequence). The CDR3 nucleotides are TGTGCCACCAGAGCCCCGGTAAAGACAGGGGGCGAGAATGGCTACACCTTC. Its protein is CATRAPVKTGGENGYTF.

The genes are TRBV19 and TRBJ1-5; D perhaps matches TRBD1 (6 bases). V was clipped by 7 bases and J by 0 bases, with 19 bases between them. Germline loops: CDR1 LNHDA, CDR2 SQIVND (reference sequence). The CDR3 loop spans 17 amino acids. The CDR3 DNA sequence: TGTGCCAGTACCCTCGCCCAAGGGGGATATAGCAATCAGCCCCAGCATTTT. Translation gives CASTLAQGGYSNQPQHF.

This clone occurred a few times. This chain connects TRBV5-6 to TRBJ1-5; D remains unclear. Trimming cost V 0 bases and J 4 bases, with 11 bases left between them. CDR3 length: 15 residues. Germline V lookup: CDR1 SGHDT, CDR2 YYEEEE. The CDR3 coding sequence is TGTGCCAGCAGCTTGGCTCGGCCAGGAAATCAGCCCCAGCATTTT. This codes for CASSLARPGNQPQHF. Combining the CDR3 with reference TRBV5-6 and TRBJ1-5 gives the whole variable domain DAGVTQSPTHLIKTRGQQVTLRCSPKSGHDTVSWYQQALGQGPQFIFQYYEEEERQRGNFPDRFSGHQFPNYSSELNVNALLLGDSALYLCASSLARPGNQPQHFGDGTRLSIL.

CDR3 residues: CAISESVTSNPETQYF. DNA of the CDR3: TGTGCCATCAGTGAGTCCGTGACTAGCAACCCTGAGACCCAGTACTTC. The gene calls are TRBV10-3 and TRBJ2-5; TRBD2 matches at 7 bases. The J segment lost 5 bases and the V segment lost 0 bases, leaving 9 bases of the junction unmatched. Germline V gene sequence: CDR1 ENHRY, CDR2 SYGVKD. The CDR3 totals 16 residues.

This chain joins TRBV30 and TRBJ1-4, with 10 bases fitting TRBD1. The CDR3 extends over 12 amino acids. Germline V gives CDR1 GTSNPN, CDR2 SVGIG (reference sequence). V gave up 2 bases and J gave up 12 bases; unmatched junction bases: 3. The CDR3 is CAWSYGTGELFF. The CDR3 bases are TGTGCCTGGAGTTATGGGACAGGGGAACTGTTTTTT.

The rearrangement links TRBV27 to TRBJ2-7, with D perhaps TRBD2 (5 bases). V lost 2 bases to trimming and J lost 3 bases, with 8 bases between them. Germline V gene data show CDR1 as MNHEY and CDR2 as SMNVEV (reference sequence). This CDR3 region has 13 residues. The CDR3: CASSLRTGYEQYF. The CDR3 DNA sequence: TGTGCCAGCAGTTTACGGACTGGCTACGAGCAGTACTTC.

V gene TRBV10-3 combines with J gene TRBJ2-3; possible D gene TRBD2, 6 bases. This CDR3 has 14 residues. The V and J ends lost 6 bases and 0 bases respectively, with 10 bases between them. Germline lookup yields CDR1 ENHRY and CDR2 SYGVKD. CDR3 region: CAISMGGSTDTQYF. For the CDR3, the DNA is TGTGCCATCAGCATGGGGGGAAGCACAGATACGCAGTATTTT.

CDR3 sequence: CASSFGLAGGENEQFF. In nucleotides, the CDR3 is TGTGCCAGCAGCTTCGGACTAGCGGGGGGAGAGAATGAGCAGTTCTTC. The chain couples TRBV7-8 to TRBJ2-1, with TRBD2 matching over 14 bases. The length of the CDR3 is 16 residues. V lost 3 bases and J lost 7; bases outside the gene matches: 5. The germline V gene encodes CDR1 SGHVS and CDR2 FQNEAQ.

The chain recombines TRBV5-6 with TRBJ2-7, with D perhaps TRBD2 (6 bases). This CDR3 has 14 amino acids. Between the trimmed V and J ends, which lost 0 bases and 2 bases, there was a span of 9 bases. The germline V gene has CDR1 SGHDT and CDR2 YYEEEE. CDR3 amino acids: CASSLGTIAYEQYF. The CDR3 DNA is TGTGCCAGCAGCTTGGGGACTATAGCCTACGAGCAGTACTTC.

This clone appeared a single time. The rearrangement uses TRBV4-1 and TRBJ2-7, with 11 bases aligning to TRBD2. V gave up 1 base and J gave up 2 bases; unmatched junction bases: 1. Germline V gene data show CDR1 as MGHRA and CDR2 as YSYEKL. The CDR3 has 15 residues. The CDR3 loop reads CASSQGLAGTYEQYF. The CDR3 nucleotides read TGCGCCAGCAGCCAAGGACTAGCGGGAACCTACGAGCAGTACTTC.

The chain uses TRBV2 and TRBJ2-7, with 9 bases identical to TRBD1. The J segment lost 5 bases and the V segment lost 5 bases, leaving 7 bases of the junction unmatched. There are 14 residues in the CDR3. Per the germline V gene, CDR1 is SNHLY and CDR2 is FYNNEI. This CDR3 is CASSFTGGSDEQYF. The CDR3 DNA follows: TGTGCCAGCAGTTTTACAGGGGGCTCGGACGAGCAGTACTTC.

This chain uses TRBV7-9 with TRBJ1-1; 7 bases map to TRBD1. This CDR3 region has 14 residues. Germline V CDR1 and CDR2: SEHNR, FQNEAQ (reference sequence). After removal of 5 bases from V and 0 bases from J, the junction contained 3 bases not matched to a gene. The CDR3 region has the DNA TGTGCCAGCAGCCCACAGGGGATGAACACTGAAGCTTTCTTT. Amino acids: CASSPQGMNTEAFF.

This chain connects TRBV7-2 to TRBJ1-5, with 9 nucleotides matching TRBD1. The CDR3 extends over 14 amino acids. Germline V lookup: CDR1 SGHTA, CDR2 FQGNSA. Trimming removed 3 bases from V and 7 bases from J; junction bases left unmatched: 4. The DNA for the CDR3 is TGTGCCAGCAGCTTCCGACAGGGGGTCCAGCCCCAGCATTTT. Its translation is CASSFRQGVQPQHF.

Note on this clone: Other DNA sequences in the same sample also yield this CDR3. The chain is built from TRBV7-6 and TRBJ2-7, with 8 bases aligning to TRBD1. Germline V gives CDR1 SGHVS, CDR2 FNYEAQ. The CDR3 extends over 14 amino acids. Trimming took 0 bases from V and 3 from J; bases not matched to a gene: 1. CDR3: CASSLATGGYEQYF. The CDR3, as DNA: TGTGCCAGCAGCTTAGCAACAGGGGGCTACGAGCAGTACTTC.

The gene calls are TRBV9 and TRBJ2-3; 10 bases line up with TRBD2. The J segment lost 6 bases and the V segment lost 0 bases, leaving 13 bases of the junction unmatched. The germline V gene encodes CDR1 SGDLS and CDR2 YYNGEE. This CDR3 has 18 residues. CDR3 DNA: TGTGCCAGCAGCGTAGGGGGTAGCGGGAGGACCGGTGGGGATACGCAGTATTTT. Translation gives CASSVGGSGRTGGDTQYF. Together with reference TRBV9 and TRBJ2-3, the CDR3 gives the full variable domain: DSGVTQTPKHLITATGQRVTLRCSPRSGDLSVYWYQQSLDQGLQFLIQYYNGEERAKGNILERFSAQQFPDLHSELNLSSLELGDSALYFCASSVGGSGRTGGDTQYFGPGTRLTVL.

The rearrangement uses TRBV30 and TRBJ2-7, with 8 bases fitting TRBD1. Germline V gene lookup returns CDR1 GTSNPN and CDR2 SVGIG (reference sequence). The CDR3 has 16 amino acids. The ends lost 3 bases at V and 2 bases at J; junction bases unmatched: 12. The CDR3 reads CAWRERGTGNPYEQYF. CDR3 bases: TGTGCCTGGAGAGAGAGAGGGACAGGTAATCCCTACGAGCAGTACTTC.

This sequence joins TRBV7-9 and TRBJ1-3; maybe TRBD1 (6 bases). This CDR3 comprises 14 residues. Trimming cost V 4 bases and J 3 bases, with 10 bases left between them. Germline V gene sequence: CDR1 SEHNR, CDR2 FQNEAQ (reference sequence). CDR3 coding DNA: TGTGCCAGCAGCTGGCAGGGGTATGGAAACACCATATATTTT. This gives the protein CASSWQGYGNTIYF.